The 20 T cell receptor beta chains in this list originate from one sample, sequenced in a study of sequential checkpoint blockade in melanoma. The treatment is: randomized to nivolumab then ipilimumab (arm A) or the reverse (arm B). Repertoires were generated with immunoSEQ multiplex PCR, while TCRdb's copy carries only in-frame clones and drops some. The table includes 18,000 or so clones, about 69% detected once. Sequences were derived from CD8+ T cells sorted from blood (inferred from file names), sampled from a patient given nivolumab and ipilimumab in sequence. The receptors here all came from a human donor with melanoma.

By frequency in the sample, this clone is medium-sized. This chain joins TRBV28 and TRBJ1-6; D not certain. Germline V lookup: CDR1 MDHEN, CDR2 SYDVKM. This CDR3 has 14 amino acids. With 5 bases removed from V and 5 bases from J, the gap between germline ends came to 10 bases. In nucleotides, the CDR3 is TGTGCCAGCAGTCCGGTCGGGGATAATTCACCCCTCCACTTT. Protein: CASSPVGDNSPLHF.

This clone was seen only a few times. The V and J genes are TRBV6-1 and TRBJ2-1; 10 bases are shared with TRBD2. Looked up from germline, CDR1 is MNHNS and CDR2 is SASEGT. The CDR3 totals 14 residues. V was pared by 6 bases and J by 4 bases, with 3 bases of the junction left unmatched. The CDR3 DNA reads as TGTGCCAGCAGGTCTAGCGGGAGATACAATGAGCAGTTCTTC. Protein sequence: CASRSSGRYNEQFF.

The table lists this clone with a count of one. The CDR3 DNA is TGTGCCAGCAGTCCGTACAATGAGCAGTTCTTC. Its protein product is CASSPYNEQFF. The chain couples TRBV28 to TRBJ2-1; D gene ambiguous. The length of the CDR3 is 11 residues. Per the germline V gene, CDR1 is MDHEN and CDR2 is SYDVKM. V was shortened by 5 bases and J by 4 bases, with 3 bases between the two germline ends. The entire variable domain, with the rest obtained from reference TRBV28 and TRBJ2-1, is as follows: DVKVTQSSRYLVKRTGEKVFLECVQDMDHENMFWYRQDPGLGLRLIYFSYDVKMKEKGDIPEGYSVSREKKERFSLILESASTNQTSMYLCASSPYNEQFFGPGTRLTVL.

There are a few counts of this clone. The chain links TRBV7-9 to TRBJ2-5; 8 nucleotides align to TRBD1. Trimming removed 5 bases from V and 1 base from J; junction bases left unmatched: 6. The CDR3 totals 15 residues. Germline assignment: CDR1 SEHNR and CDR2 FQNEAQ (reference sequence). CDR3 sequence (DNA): TGTGCCAGCAGCCATAGACAGGGGAGCCAAGAGACCCAGTACTTC. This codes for CASSHRQGSQETQYF.

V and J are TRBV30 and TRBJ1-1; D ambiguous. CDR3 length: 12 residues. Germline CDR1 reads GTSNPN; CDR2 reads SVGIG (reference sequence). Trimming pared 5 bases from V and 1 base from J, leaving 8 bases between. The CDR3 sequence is CAWGGWNTEAFF. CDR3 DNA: TGTGCCTGGGGCGGGTGGAACACTGAAGCTTTCTTT.

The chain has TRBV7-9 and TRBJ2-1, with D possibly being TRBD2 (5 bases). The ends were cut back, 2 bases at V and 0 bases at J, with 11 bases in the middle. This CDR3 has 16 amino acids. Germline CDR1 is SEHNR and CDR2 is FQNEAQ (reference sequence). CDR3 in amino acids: CASSLREQSSYNEQFF. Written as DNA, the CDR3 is TGTGCCAGCAGCTTAAGGGAGCAGAGCTCCTACAATGAGCAGTTCTTC.

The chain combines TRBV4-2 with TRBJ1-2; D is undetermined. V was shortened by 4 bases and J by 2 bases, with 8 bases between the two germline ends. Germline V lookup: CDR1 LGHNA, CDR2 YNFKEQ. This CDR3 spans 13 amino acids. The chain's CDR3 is CASSLDLNYGYTF. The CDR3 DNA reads TGTGCCAGCAGCCTCGACTTGAACTATGGCTACACCTTC.

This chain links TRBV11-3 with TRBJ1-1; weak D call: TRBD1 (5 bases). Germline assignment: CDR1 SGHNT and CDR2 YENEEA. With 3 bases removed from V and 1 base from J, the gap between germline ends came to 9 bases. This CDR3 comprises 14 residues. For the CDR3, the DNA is TGTGCCAGCAGCTTTGACAGCTCGAACACTGAAGCTTTCTTT. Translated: CASSFDSSNTEAFF.

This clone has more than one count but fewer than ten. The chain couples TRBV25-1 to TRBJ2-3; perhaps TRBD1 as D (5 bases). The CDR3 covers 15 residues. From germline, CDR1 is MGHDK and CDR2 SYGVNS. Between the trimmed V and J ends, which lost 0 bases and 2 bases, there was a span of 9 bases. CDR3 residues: CASSEYWGNTDTQYF. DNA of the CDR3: TGTGCCAGCAGTGAATATTGGGGCAACACAGATACGCAGTATTTT.

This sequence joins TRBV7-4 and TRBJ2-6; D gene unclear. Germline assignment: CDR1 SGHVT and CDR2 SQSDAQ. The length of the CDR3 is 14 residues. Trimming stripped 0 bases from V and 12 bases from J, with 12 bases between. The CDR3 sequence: CASSLAQEFIVLTF. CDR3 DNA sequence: TGTGCCAGCAGCTTAGCGCAAGAGTTTATCGTCCTGACTTTC. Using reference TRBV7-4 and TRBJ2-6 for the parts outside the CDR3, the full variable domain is GAGVSQSPRYKVAKRGRDVALRCDSISGHVTLYWYRQTLGQGSEVLTYSQSDAQRDKSGRPSGRFSAERPERSVSTLKIQRTEQGDSAVYLCASSLAQEFIVLTFGAGSRLTVL.

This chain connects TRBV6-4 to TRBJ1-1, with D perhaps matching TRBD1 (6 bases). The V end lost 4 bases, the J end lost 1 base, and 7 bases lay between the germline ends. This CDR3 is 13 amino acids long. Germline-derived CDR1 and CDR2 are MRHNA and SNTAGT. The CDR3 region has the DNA TGTGCCAGCAGTGCAGGGGAGAACACTGAAGCTTTCTTT. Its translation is CASSAGENTEAFF.

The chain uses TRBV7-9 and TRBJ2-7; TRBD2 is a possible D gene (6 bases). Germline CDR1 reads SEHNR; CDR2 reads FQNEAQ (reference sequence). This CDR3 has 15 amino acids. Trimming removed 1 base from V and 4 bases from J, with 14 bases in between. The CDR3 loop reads CASSLDPGVGYEQYF. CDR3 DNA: TGTGCCAGCAGCTTAGACCCGGGAGTGGGGTACGAGCAGTACTTC.

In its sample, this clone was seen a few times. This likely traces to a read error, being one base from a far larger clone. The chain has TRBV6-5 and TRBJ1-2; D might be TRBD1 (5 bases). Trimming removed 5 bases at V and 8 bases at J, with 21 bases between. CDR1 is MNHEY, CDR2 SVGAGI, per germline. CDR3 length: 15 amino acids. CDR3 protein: CASSTRTRIAVGYTF. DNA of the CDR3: TGTGCCAGCAGTACGCGGACACGGATCGCGGTGGGCTACACCTTC.

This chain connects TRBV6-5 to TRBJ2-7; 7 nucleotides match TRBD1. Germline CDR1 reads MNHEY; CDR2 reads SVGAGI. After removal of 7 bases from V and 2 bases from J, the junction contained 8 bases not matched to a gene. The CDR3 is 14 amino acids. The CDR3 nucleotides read TGTGCCAGCACCTACCCGGGACAGACCTACGAGCAGTACTTC. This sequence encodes CASTYPGQTYEQYF.

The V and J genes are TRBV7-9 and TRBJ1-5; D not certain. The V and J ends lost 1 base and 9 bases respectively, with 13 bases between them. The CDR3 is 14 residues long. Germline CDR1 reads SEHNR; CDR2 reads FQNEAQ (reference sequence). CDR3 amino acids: CASSLGSPPGPQHF. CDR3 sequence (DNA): TGTGCCAGCAGCTTAGGTAGCCCCCCGGGGCCCCAGCATTTT.

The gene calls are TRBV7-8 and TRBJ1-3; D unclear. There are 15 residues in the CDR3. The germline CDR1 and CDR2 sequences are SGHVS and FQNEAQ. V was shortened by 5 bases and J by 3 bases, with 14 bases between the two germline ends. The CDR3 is CASSPSGIFGNTIYF. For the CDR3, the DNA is TGTGCCAGCAGCCCGAGCGGGATTTTTGGAAACACCATATATTTT.

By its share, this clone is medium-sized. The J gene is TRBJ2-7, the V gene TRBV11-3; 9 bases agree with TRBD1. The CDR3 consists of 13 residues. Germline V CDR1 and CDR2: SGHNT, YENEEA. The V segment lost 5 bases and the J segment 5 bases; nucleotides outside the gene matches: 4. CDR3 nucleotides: TGTGCCAGCAGCCCGGGACAGGGCGACGAGCAGTACTTC. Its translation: CASSPGQGDEQYF.

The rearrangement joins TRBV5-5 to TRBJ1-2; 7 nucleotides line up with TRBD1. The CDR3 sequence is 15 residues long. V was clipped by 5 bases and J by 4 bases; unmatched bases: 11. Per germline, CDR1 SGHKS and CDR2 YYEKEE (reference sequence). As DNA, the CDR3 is TGTGCCAGCAGGACACCCGGGACAGCTCTCTATGGCTACACCTTC. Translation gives CASRTPGTALYGYTF.

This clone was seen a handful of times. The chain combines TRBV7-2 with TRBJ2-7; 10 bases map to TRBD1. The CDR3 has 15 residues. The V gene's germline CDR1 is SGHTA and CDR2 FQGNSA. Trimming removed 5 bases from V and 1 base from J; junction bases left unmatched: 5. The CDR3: CASSPRGQGSYEQYF. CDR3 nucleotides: TGTGCCAGCAGCCCCAGGGGACAGGGGTCCTACGAGCAGTACTTC.

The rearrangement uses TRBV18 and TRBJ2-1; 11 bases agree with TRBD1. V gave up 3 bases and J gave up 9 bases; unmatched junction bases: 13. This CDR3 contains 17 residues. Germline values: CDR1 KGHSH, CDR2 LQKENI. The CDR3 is CASSPRTGGYDGSEQFF. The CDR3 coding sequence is TGTGCCAGCTCACCCCGGACAGGGGGCTACGATGGCAGTGAGCAGTTCTTC.